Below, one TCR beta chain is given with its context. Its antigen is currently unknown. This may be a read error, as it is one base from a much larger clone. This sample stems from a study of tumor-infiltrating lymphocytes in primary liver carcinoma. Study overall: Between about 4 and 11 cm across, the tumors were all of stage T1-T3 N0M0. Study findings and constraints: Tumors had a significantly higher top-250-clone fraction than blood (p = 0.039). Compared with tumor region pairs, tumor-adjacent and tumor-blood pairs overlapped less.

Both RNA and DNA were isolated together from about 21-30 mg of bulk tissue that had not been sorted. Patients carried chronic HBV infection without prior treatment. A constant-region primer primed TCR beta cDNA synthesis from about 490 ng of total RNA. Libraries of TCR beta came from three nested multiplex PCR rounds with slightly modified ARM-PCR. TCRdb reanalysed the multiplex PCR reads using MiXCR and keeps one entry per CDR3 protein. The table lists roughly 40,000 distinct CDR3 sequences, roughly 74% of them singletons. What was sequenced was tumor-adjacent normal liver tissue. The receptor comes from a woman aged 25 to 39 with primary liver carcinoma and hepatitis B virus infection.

The CDR3: CASSLFGGLAGAMDTQYF. CDR3 sequence (DNA): TGCGCCAGCAGCTTATTTGGAGGACTAGCGGGAGCGATGGATACGCAGTATTTT. This chain connects TRBV5-1 to TRBJ2-3, with 13 bases fitting TRBD2. The CDR3 consists of 18 residues. The germline V gene has CDR1 SGHRS and CDR2 YFSETQ. The J segment lost 6 bases and the V segment lost 2 bases, leaving 12 bases of the junction unmatched. The full variable domain, its missing parts supplied by reference TRBV5-1 and TRBJ2-3, is KAGVTQTPRYLIKTRGQQVTLSCSPISGHRSVSWYQQTPGQGLQFLFEYFSETQRNKGNFPGRFSGRQFSNSRSEMNVSTLELGDSALYLCASSLFGGLAGAMDTQYFGPGTRLTVL.